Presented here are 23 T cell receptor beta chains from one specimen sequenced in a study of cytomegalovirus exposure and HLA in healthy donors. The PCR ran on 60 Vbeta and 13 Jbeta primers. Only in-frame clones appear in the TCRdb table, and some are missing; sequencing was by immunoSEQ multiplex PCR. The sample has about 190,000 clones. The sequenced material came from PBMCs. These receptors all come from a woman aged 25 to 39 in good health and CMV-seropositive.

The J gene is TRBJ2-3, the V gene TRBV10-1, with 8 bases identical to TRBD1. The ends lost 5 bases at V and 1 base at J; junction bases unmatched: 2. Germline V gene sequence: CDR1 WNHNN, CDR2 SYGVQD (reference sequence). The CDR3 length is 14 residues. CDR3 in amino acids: CASSLGQGTDTQYF. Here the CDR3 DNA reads TGCGCCAGCAGTTTGGGACAGGGCACAGATACGCAGTATTTT.

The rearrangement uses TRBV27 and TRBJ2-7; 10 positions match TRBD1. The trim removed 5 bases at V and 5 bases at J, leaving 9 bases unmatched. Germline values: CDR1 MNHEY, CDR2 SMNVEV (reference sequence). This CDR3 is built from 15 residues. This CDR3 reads CASSPAGQGSHEQYF. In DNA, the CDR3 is TGTGCCAGCAGTCCCGCGGGACAGGGGTCCCACGAGCAGTACTTC.

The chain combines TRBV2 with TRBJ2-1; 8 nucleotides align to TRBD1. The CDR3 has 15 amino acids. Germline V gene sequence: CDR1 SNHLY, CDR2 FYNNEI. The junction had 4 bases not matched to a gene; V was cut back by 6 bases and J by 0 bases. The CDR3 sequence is CASRAGTGSYNEQFF. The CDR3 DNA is TGTGCCAGCAGAGCCGGGACAGGCTCCTACAATGAGCAGTTCTTC.

CDR3 nucleotide sequence: TGCGCCAGCAGCCTAAGTAGCGGGGGGGCCGGGAAGACCCAGTACTTC. Amino acids: CASSLSSGGAGKTQYF. This chain links TRBV5-1 with TRBJ2-5; 11 nucleotides agree with TRBD2. The CDR3 is 16 residues long. The J segment lost 6 bases and the V segment lost 4 bases, leaving 11 bases of the junction unmatched. Germline V gene sequence: CDR1 SGHRS, CDR2 YFSETQ.

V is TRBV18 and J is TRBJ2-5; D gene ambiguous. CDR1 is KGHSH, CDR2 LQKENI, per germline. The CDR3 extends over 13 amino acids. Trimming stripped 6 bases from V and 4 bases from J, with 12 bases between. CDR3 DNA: TGTGCCAGCTCCACCCCAGCAGGAGAGACCCAGTACTTC. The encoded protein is CASSTPAGETQYF.

This chain's CDR3 is CASSRTAGTANTEAFF. For the CDR3, the DNA is TGCGCCAGCAGCAGAACCGCCGGGACAGCGAACACTGAAGCTTTCTTT. The chain employs TRBV4-1 and TRBJ1-1; 7 bases are shared with TRBD1. The germline gives CDR1 MGHRA, CDR2 YSYEKL. The CDR3 runs 16 residues. V gave up 5 bases and J gave up 1 base; unmatched junction bases: 10.

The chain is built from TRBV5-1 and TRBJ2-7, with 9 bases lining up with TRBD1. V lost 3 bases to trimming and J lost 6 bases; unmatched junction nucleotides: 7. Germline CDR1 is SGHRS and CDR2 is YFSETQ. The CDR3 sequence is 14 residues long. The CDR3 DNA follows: TGCGCCAGCAGCTGGGGGGGACAGGGTGGCGAGCAGTACTTC. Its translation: CASSWGGQGGEQYF.

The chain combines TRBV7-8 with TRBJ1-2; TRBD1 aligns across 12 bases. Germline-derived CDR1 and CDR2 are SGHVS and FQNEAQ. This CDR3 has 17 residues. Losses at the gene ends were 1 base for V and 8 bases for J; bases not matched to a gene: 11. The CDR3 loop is CASSLENPGQGAAGYTF. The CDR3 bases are TGTGCCAGCAGCTTAGAGAACCCGGGACAGGGGGCGGCGGGCTACACCTTC.

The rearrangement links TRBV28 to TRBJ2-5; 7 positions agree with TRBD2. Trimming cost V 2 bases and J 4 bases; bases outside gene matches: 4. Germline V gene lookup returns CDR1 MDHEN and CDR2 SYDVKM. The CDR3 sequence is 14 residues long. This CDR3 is CASSLGGGIETQYF. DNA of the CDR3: TGTGCCAGCAGTTTAGGGGGAGGGATAGAGACCCAGTACTTC.

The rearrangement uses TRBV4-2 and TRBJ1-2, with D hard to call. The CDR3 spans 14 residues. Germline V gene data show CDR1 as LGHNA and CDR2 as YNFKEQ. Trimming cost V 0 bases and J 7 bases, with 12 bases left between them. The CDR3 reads CASSQDPGVTGYTF. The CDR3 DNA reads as TGTGCCAGCAGCCAAGATCCCGGGGTAACTGGCTACACCTTC.

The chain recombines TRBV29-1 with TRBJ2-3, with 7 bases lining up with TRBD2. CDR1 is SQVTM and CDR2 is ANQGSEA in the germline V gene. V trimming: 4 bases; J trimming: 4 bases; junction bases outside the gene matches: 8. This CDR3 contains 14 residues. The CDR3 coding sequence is TGCAGCGTTGCAAACCCTGCGGGAGCAGATACGCAGTATTTT. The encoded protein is CSVANPAGADTQYF.

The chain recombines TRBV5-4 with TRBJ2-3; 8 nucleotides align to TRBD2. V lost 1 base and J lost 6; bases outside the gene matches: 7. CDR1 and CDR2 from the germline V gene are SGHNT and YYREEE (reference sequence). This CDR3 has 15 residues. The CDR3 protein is CASSLRGGAGDTQYF. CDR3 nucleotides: TGTGCCAGCAGCTTGCGGGGGGGGGCCGGGGATACGCAGTATTTT.

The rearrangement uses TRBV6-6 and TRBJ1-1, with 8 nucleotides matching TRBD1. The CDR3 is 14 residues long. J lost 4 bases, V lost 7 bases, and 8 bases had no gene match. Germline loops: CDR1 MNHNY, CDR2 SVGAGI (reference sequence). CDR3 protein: CASTTGQGATEAFF. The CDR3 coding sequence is TGTGCCAGCACCACGGGTCAGGGGGCCACTGAAGCTTTCTTT.

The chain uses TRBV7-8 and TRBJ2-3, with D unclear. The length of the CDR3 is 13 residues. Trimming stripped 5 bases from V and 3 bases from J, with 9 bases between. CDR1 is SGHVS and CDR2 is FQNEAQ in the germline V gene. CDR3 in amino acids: CASSNYYTDTQYF. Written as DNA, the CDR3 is TGTGCCAGCAGCAACTACTATACAGATACGCAGTATTTT.

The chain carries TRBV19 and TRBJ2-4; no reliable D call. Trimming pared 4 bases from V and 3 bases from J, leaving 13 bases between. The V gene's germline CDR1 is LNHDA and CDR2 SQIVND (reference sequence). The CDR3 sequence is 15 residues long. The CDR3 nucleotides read TGTGCCAGTAGTAACCTAGAGATGGGCAAAAACATTCAGTACTTC. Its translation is CASSNLEMGKNIQYF.

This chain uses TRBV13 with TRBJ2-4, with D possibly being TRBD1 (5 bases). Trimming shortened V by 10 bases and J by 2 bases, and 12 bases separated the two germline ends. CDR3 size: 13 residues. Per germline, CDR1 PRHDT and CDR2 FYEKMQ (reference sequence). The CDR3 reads CATSGLPKNIQYF. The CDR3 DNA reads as TGTGCCACCTCAGGGCTCCCCAAAAACATTCAGTACTTC.

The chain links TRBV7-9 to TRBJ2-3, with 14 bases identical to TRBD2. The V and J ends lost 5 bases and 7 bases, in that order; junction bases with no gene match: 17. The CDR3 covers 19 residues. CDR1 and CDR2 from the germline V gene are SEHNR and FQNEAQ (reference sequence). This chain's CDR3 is CASSPTAGTSGGGGHTQYF. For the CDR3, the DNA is TGTGCCAGCAGCCCGACGGCCGGGACTAGCGGGGGTGGGGGACATACGCAGTATTTT.

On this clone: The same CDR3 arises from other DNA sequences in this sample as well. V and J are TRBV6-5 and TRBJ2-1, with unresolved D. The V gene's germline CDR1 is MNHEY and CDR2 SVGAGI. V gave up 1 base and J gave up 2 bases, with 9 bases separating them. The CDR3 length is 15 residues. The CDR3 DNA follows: TGTGCCAGCAGTTACTTCGCAGAAACCTACAATGAGCAGTTCTTC. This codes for CASSYFAETYNEQFF.

Here the CDR3 reads CASSSQRLAGDSYNEQFF. CDR3 DNA: TGTGCCAGCAGTTCCCAAAGACTAGCGGGAGACTCCTACAATGAGCAGTTCTTC. This chain joins TRBV27 and TRBJ2-1; 12 positions match TRBD2. The germline gives CDR1 MNHEY, CDR2 SMNVEV (reference sequence). The CDR3 is 18 amino acids. With V trimmed by 4 bases and J by 0 bases, 7 bases remained unmatched.

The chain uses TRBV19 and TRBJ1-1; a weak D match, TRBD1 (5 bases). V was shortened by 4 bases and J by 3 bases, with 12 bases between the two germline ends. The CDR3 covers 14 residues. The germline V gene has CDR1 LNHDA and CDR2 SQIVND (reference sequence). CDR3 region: CASSTATADTEAFF. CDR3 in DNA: TGTGCCAGTAGTACCGCGACAGCAGACACTGAAGCTTTCTTT.

CDR3 amino acids: CASSYRVAGLGEQFF. CDR3 nucleotide sequence: TGTGCCAGCAGTTACCGGGTAGCGGGATTGGGCGAGCAGTTCTTC. The chain has TRBV6-5 and TRBJ2-1; the match to TRBD2 covers 8 bases. V lost 2 bases, J lost 10 bases, and 10 bases stayed unmatched. The germline V gene encodes CDR1 MNHEY and CDR2 SVGAGI. The CDR3 sequence is 15 residues long.

The CDR3 protein is CASSLSGGASSYEQYF. In nucleotides, the CDR3 is TGTGCCAGCAGCCTTAGCGGGGGGGCCAGCTCCTACGAGCAGTACTTC. The chain couples TRBV11-1 to TRBJ2-7; 11 bases align to TRBD2. CDR1 is SGHAT and CDR2 is FQDESV in the germline V gene (reference sequence). V lost 5 bases, J lost 0 bases, and 6 bases stayed unmatched. The CDR3 has 16 residues.

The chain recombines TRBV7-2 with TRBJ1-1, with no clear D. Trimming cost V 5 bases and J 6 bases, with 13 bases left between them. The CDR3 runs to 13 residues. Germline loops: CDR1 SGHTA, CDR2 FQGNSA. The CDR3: CASSPGLLAEAFF. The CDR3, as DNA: TGTGCCAGCAGCCCTGGCCTTCTGGCTGAAGCTTTCTTT.